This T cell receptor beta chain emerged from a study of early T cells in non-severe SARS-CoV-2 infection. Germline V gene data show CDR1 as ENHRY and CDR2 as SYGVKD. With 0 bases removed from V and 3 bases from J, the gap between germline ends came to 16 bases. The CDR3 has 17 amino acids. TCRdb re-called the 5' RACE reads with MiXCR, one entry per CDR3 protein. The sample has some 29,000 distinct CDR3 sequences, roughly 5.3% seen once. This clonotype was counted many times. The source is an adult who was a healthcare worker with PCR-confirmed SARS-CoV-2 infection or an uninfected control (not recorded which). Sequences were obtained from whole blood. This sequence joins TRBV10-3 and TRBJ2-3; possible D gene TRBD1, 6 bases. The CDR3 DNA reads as TGTGCCATCAGTGAGTCGGGAGCAGGGGTTAGGACAGATACGCAGTATTTT. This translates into CAISESGAGVRTDTQYF.